Listed here is a single TCR beta chain. Assay: immunoSEQ multiplex PCR; the TCRdb copy retains only in-frame clones and omits some. The sample lists some 97,000 clones, around 92% seen once, with approximately 0.97% in the top ten. These data originate in a study of T cell changes during pregnancy in multiple sclerosis. Germline V gene data show CDR1 as ENHRY and CDR2 as SYGVKD. This CDR3 has 13 amino acids. The V gene lost 3 bases and the J gene lost 9 bases, with 12 bases spanning the gap. The J gene is TRBJ1-5, the V gene TRBV10-3; perhaps TRBD1 as D (6 bases). The material was peripheral blood, obtained before pregnancy. This clonotype was obtained from a female donor with multiple sclerosis, enrolled in a pregnancy study. The chain's CDR3 is CAISDNRELPQHF. CDR3 coding DNA: TGTGCCATCAGTGATAACAGGGAATTGCCCCAGCATTTT.